This T cell receptor beta chain comes out of a study of T cell responses to AZD1222 COVID-19 vaccine. TCRdb's copy holds only in-frame clones and misses some; the assay was immunoSEQ multiplex PCR. Among 120,000 or so clones, about 88% were seen once, and the ten largest hold approximately 2.9%. The CDR3 totals 17 residues. V lost 1 base and J 4 bases, leaving 17 bases between the germline ends. From germline, CDR1 is SGHTA and CDR2 FQGNSA. Here the sequenced sample was peripheral blood, taken 28 days after the second AZD1222 dose. The TCR originated in an adult who received the AZD1222 COVID-19 vaccine. The rearrangement links TRBV7-2 to TRBJ2-1; D unresolved. The CDR3 loop reads CASSLGQNLRRYNEQFF. CDR3 in DNA: TGTGCCAGCAGCTTAGGCCAGAATCTAAGGCGGTACAATGAGCAGTTCTTC.